A selection of T cell receptor beta chains follows, all from one sample in a study of T cells in Graves' hyperthyroidism and ophthalmopathy. TCRdb redid the calling of the multiplex PCR reads with MiXCR, one entry per CDR3 protein. The sample yields 500,000 to 600,000 distinct CDR3 sequences, roughly 17% seen once. Sequences were obtained from blood. Receptors were obtained from a woman aged 18 to 35 with Graves' hyperthyroidism. The CDR3 runs from the conserved cysteine through the conserved F or W. The D gene is left open where the match is weak. Rows give clone size only sometimes, using once, few, many, or a class for an expanded clone.

clone size | J gene | D gene | V gene | CDR3 DNA | CDR3 protein
few | TRBJ2-1 | TRBD2 | TRBV7-6 | TGTGCCAGCAGCCCTCCTAGCGGGGGGGCTATTGTAAACAATGAGCAGTTCTTC | CASSPPSGGAIVNNEQFF
- | TRBJ1-1 | TRBD1 | TRBV5-1 | TGCGCCAGCAGCTTGGAGGGACAGGGGGCGGTCACTGAAGCTTTCTTT | CASSLEGQGAVTEAFF
- | TRBJ1-2 | - | TRBV7-2 | TGTGCCAGCAGCTTAGTACAGGGCGCTAACTATGGCTACACCTTC | CASSLVQGANYGYTF
many | TRBJ2-3 | TRBD1 | TRBV7-2 | TGTGCCAGCAGCCCGAGGACAGGGCTTATCACAGATACGCAGTATTTT | CASSPRTGLITDTQYF
- | TRBJ2-1 | TRBD2 | TRBV9 | TGTGCCAGCAGCGTAGTACTAGCGGGTATTAATGAGCAGTTCTTC | CASSVVLAGINEQFF
few | TRBJ2-3 | - | TRBV7-9 | TGTGCCAGCAGCTTAGGGGCAGGATCTAGCACAGGTACGCAGTATTTT | CASSLGAGSSTGTQYF
- | TRBJ2-1 | - | TRBV2 | TGTGCCAGCAGTGGACTGGCGGGGACCGACAATGAGCAGTTCTTC | CASSGLAGTDNEQFF
many | TRBJ2-3 | TRBD2 | TRBV6-1 | TGTGCCAGCAGTGAAGCAATAGCGGGGGCCACAGATACGCAGTATTTT | CASSEAIAGATDTQYF
many | TRBJ1-2 | - | TRBV15 | TGTGCCACCAGTTCAGGGGACGGCTATGGCTACACCTTC | CATSSGDGYGYTF
many | TRBJ1-4 | - | TRBV20-1 | TGCAGTGCTCACGGATCTAATGAAAAACTGTTTTTT | CSAHGSNEKLFF
- | TRBJ2-7 | - | TRBV29-1 | TGCAGCGTTGAGCTAGCAACCAGCTCCTACGAGCAGTACTTC | CSVELATSSYEQYF
many | TRBJ2-7 | TRBD2 | TRBV7-2 | TGTGCCAGCAGCCCCAGAGGGAGCGGGAGGGTCCTCAACTCCTACGAGCAGTACTTC | CASSPRGSGRVLNSYEQYF
- | TRBJ2-3 | - | TRBV3-1 | TGTGCCAGCAGCCAGAAACGCGGGAAGCCGATAAGCACAGATACGCAGTATTTT | CASSQKRGKPISTDTQYF
many | TRBJ2-7 | - | TRBV3-1 | TGTGCCAGCACCCAAGGGACGGAGGCCTACTACGAGCAGTACTTC | CASTQGTEAYYEQYF
few | TRBJ2-2 | - | TRBV6-1 | TGTGCCAGCAGTGAATTGTGGAACACCGGGGAGCTGTTTTTT | CASSELWNTGELFF
- | TRBJ2-7 | TRBD1 | TRBV12-3/TRBV12-4 | TGTGCCAGCAGTTTAGGGACAGGGGGCTTTGGCGAGCAGTACTTC | CASSLGTGGFGEQYF
- | TRBJ2-7 | - | TRBV15 | TGTGCCACCAGCAGAGATTTTGCTAGCCTGAACTACGAGCAGTACTTC | CATSRDFASLNYEQYF
few | TRBJ2-1 | - | TRBV4-1 | TGCGCCAGCAGCCAGCTAGGATTAGGTGAGCAGTTCTTC | CASSQLGLGEQFF
many | TRBJ1-1 | - | TRBV29-1 | TGCAGCGGCGGGCGGGAAGCCTTGAACACTGAAGCTTTCTTT | CSGGREALNTEAFF
- | TRBJ1-4 | - | TRBV12-3/TRBV12-4 | TGTGCCAGCAGTTTAGAGCCTTCAACTGATGAAAAACTGTTTTTT | CASSLEPSTDEKLFF
many | TRBJ2-3 | - | TRBV2 | TGTGCCAGCGGGAAACTAGGAATGGGGGGAGATACGCAGTATTTT | CASGKLGMGGDTQYF
- | TRBJ2-3 | - | TRBV16 | TGTGCCAGCAGCCTAGACTTACCCACAGATACGCAGTATTTT | CASSLDLPTDTQYF
few | TRBJ2-5 | TRBD2 | TRBV15 | TGTGCCAGCGGCCGGGGGGGGGTAGAGACCCAGTACTTC | CASGRGGVETQYF
- | TRBJ2-2 | - | TRBV20-1 | TGCAGTGCCTCCATCCAGAACACCGGGGAGCTGTTTTTT | CSASIQNTGELFF
few | TRBJ1-5 | - | TRBV20-1 | TGCAGTGCTCAACTACAGGCACCGGGGGGGCCCCAGCATTTT | CSAQLQAPGGPQHF
once | TRBJ2-2 | TRBD2 | TRBV6-1 | TGTGCCAGCAGCCAAGGACTAGCGCAAAGCGGGGAGCTGTCTTTT | CASSQGLAQSGELSF
many | TRBJ2-3 | TRBD2 | TRBV7-2 | TGTGCCAGCAGCCCACAGACTAGCGGGGGCTCTAGCACAGATACGCAGTATTTT | CASSPQTSGGSSTDTQYF
few | TRBJ2-1 | TRBD1 | TRBV6-1 | TGTGCCAGCAGTACTGGACAGGGGCTCAGTGGGCAGTTCTTC | CASSTGQGLSGQFF
- | TRBJ2-5 | TRBD2 | TRBV5-8 | TGTGCCAGCAGCTTGTATGTAGCGGGGGCGTACCAAGAGACCCAGTACTTC | CASSLYVAGAYQETQYF
few | TRBJ2-4 | TRBD2 | TRBV15 | TGTGCCACCAGCAGTAGCGGGAGAAAAAACATTCAGTACTTC | CATSSSGRKNIQYF
- | TRBJ2-1 | TRBD2 | TRBV6-5 | TGTGCCAGCAGTTACTCGAGACTAGCGGGAGCGAATGAGCAGTTCTTC | CASSYSRLAGANEQFF
- | TRBJ2-1 | - | TRBV19 | TGTGCCAGTAGTATTATAGGTAATGAGCAGTTCTTC | CASSIIGNEQFF
many | TRBJ2-7 | - | TRBV7-9 | TGTGCCAGCAGCTCGTGGGGCGGGAACCTCTCCTACGAGCAGTACTTC | CASSSWGGNLSYEQYF
- | TRBJ1-2 | - | TRBV12-3/TRBV12-4 | TGTGCCAGCTGGCAGGGGAGAATCTATGGCTACACCTTC | CASWQGRIYGYTF
- | TRBJ2-7 | TRBD2 | TRBV6-2/TRBV6-3 | TGTGCCAGCAGTTACAGGGTAGCGGGACTCTACGAGCAGTACTTC | CASSYRVAGLYEQYF
- | TRBJ2-1 | - | TRBV30 | TGTACCTGGAGTGGAAGAGTCTACAATGAGCAGTTCTTC | CTWSGRVYNEQFF
many | TRBJ2-1 | - | TRBV2 | TGTGCCAGCAGTGATTCAGGGGCTACCTACAATGAGCAGTTCTTC | CASSDSGATYNEQFF
few | TRBJ1-1 | - | TRBV13 | TGTGCCAGCAGCTTAGGCGGGGAAGCAGAAGCTTTCTTT | CASSLGGEAEAFF
many | TRBJ1-2 | - | TRBV12-3/TRBV12-4 | TGTGCCAGCACCCGGCGGGGTGTCCGTAATGCGGGCTACACCTTC | CASTRRGVRNAGYTF
many | TRBJ2-2 | TRBD1 | TRBV28 | TGTGCCAGCAGTCCACCGGGACAGGTCACCGGGGAGCTGTTTTTT | CASSPPGQVTGELFF
many | TRBJ2-7 | - | TRBV7-2 | TGTGCCAGCAGCGATACCGGGTTACGGACCTACGAGCAGTACTTC | CASSDTGLRTYEQYF
- | TRBJ1-1 | - | TRBV7-9 | TGTGCCAGCAGCTCCCCAACCACTGAAGCTTTCTTT | CASSSPTTEAFF
many | TRBJ2-3 | - | TRBV11-3 | TGTGCCAGCAGCTTAGGTCGACTAGGCACAGATACGCAGTATTTT | CASSLGRLGTDTQYF
many | TRBJ2-2 | TRBD1 | TRBV6-6 | TGTGCCAGCAGTTACCTGCCGGGACAGAGTACCGGGGAGCTGTTTTTT | CASSYLPGQSTGELFF
many | TRBJ2-1 | - | TRBV15 | TGTGCCACCAGCAGAGATCGTGGGGAACATGAGCAGTTCTTC | CATSRDRGEHEQFF
many | TRBJ2-1 | TRBD2 | TRBV12-3/TRBV12-4 | TGTGCCAGCAGGTCGCGGGGGGGCTCGAATGAGCAGTTCTTC | CASRSRGGSNEQFF
many | TRBJ2-5 | - | TRBV7-8 | TGTGCCAGCAGCTTAGCGGTGAGGGTCCAAGAGACCCAGTACTTC | CASSLAVRVQETQYF
many | TRBJ2-1 | TRBD2 | TRBV20-1 | TGCAGTGCTAGGCGGGGAACTAGCGGCCTGTGGCAGTTCTTC | CSARRGTSGLWQFF
- | TRBJ2-1 | TRBD2 | TRBV30 | TGTGCCTGGGAATCGCTTTCACCGGGAGGAAGGAGCTCCTACAATGAGCAGTTCTTC | CAWESLSPGGRSSYNEQFF
many | TRBJ2-5 | TRBD2 | TRBV2 | TGTGCCAGCAGTGAGGCTAGCGGGGGGGGAGAGACCCAGTACTTC | CASSEASGGGETQYF
many | TRBJ1-5 | - | TRBV12-3/TRBV12-4 | TGTGCCAGCAGTTCCCGGACAGATAATCAGCCCCAGCATTTT | CASSSRTDNQPQHF
few | TRBJ2-1 | TRBD2 | TRBV14 | TGTGCCAGCACCCGGGGGGGGATCTACAATGAGCAGTTCTTC | CASTRGGIYNEQFF
many | TRBJ1-5 | TRBD1 | TRBV20-1 | TGCAGTGCTAGGGCCGGACAGGGCAATCAGCCCCAGCATTTT | CSARAGQGNQPQHF
- | TRBJ2-7 | TRBD1 | TRBV28 | TGTGCCAGCCTTAGTCCCGGGGACAGCTCCTACGAGCAGTACTTC | CASLSPGDSSYEQYF
- | TRBJ2-1 | - | TRBV29-1 | TGCAGCGTTAGGGCGGGATCCTCTTTCGAGCAGTTCTTC | CSVRAGSSFEQFF